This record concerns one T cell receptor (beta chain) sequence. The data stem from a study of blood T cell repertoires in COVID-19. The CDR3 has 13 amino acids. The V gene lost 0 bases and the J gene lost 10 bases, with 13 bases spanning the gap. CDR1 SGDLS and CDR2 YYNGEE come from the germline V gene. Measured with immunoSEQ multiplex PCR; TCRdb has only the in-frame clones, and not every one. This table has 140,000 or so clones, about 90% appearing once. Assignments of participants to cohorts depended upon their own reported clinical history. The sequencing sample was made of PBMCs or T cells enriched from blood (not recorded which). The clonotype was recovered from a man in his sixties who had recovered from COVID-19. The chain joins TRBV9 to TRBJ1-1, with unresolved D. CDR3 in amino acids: CASSVDPARGAFF. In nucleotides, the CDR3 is TGTGCCAGCAGCGTAGATCCTGCACGGGGAGCTTTCTTT.